This T cell receptor beta chain was sequenced for a study of cytomegalovirus exposure and HLA in healthy donors. V was clipped by 2 bases and J by 3 bases, with 8 bases between them. This CDR3 region has 13 residues. Looked up from germline, CDR1 is KGHSH and CDR2 is LQKENI. Primers: 60 Vbeta forward and 13 Jbeta reverse. The protocol was immunoSEQ multiplex PCR, while the TCRdb copy is restricted to in-frame clones and leaves out a portion. Here the sample spans about 200,000 clones, roughly four fifths being singletons. The sequencing sample was made of PBMCs. The rearrangement joins TRBV18 to TRBJ2-7, with D possibly matching TRBD1 (5 bases). The receptor was derived from a man aged 25-45 years in good health and CMV-seronegative. CDR3 residues: CASSPGANYEQYF. CDR3 coding DNA: TGTGCCAGCTCACCAGGGGCGAACTACGAGCAGTACTTC.